This T cell receptor (beta chain) was found in a study of OX40 agonist ivuxolimab in advanced cancers. About the study: Patients' therapy was ivuxolimab, an antibody that acts as an agonist of OX40 (CD134). Patients were treated with intravenous ivuxolimab, dosed at 0.01 to 10 mg/kg and infused every 2 weeks. Under the entry rules, prior anti-PD-1, anti-PD-L1 or anti-CTLA-4 therapy was allowed, and roughly 39% had some. Study conclusions and caveats: With doses of 0.1 to 3.0 mg/kg, CD4+ and CD8+ blood T cells had undergone clonal expansion by week 6.

The data were produced by immunoSEQ multiplex PCR, yet TCRdb's version contains in-frame clones alone and is incomplete. The repertoire holds some 30,000 clones, with around 87% as singletons. For this clone: Its target is unknown.

CDR1 and CDR2 from the germline V gene are WSHSY and SAAADI. The V gene lost 2 bases and the J gene lost 5 bases, with 13 bases spanning the gap. The CDR3 has 15 amino acids. The clonotype was recovered from an adult with an advanced solid tumor such as melanoma, head and neck, liver or kidney cancer. The chain couples TRBV10-2 to TRBJ1-5, with D unresolved. Material: CD4+ or CD8+ T cells sorted from blood, obtained in a trial of the OX40 agonist ivuxolimab. This CDR3 reads CASSEGEGSHQPQHF. In DNA, the CDR3 is TGCGCCAGCAGTGAGGGGGAGGGAAGCCATCAGCCCCAGCATTTT.